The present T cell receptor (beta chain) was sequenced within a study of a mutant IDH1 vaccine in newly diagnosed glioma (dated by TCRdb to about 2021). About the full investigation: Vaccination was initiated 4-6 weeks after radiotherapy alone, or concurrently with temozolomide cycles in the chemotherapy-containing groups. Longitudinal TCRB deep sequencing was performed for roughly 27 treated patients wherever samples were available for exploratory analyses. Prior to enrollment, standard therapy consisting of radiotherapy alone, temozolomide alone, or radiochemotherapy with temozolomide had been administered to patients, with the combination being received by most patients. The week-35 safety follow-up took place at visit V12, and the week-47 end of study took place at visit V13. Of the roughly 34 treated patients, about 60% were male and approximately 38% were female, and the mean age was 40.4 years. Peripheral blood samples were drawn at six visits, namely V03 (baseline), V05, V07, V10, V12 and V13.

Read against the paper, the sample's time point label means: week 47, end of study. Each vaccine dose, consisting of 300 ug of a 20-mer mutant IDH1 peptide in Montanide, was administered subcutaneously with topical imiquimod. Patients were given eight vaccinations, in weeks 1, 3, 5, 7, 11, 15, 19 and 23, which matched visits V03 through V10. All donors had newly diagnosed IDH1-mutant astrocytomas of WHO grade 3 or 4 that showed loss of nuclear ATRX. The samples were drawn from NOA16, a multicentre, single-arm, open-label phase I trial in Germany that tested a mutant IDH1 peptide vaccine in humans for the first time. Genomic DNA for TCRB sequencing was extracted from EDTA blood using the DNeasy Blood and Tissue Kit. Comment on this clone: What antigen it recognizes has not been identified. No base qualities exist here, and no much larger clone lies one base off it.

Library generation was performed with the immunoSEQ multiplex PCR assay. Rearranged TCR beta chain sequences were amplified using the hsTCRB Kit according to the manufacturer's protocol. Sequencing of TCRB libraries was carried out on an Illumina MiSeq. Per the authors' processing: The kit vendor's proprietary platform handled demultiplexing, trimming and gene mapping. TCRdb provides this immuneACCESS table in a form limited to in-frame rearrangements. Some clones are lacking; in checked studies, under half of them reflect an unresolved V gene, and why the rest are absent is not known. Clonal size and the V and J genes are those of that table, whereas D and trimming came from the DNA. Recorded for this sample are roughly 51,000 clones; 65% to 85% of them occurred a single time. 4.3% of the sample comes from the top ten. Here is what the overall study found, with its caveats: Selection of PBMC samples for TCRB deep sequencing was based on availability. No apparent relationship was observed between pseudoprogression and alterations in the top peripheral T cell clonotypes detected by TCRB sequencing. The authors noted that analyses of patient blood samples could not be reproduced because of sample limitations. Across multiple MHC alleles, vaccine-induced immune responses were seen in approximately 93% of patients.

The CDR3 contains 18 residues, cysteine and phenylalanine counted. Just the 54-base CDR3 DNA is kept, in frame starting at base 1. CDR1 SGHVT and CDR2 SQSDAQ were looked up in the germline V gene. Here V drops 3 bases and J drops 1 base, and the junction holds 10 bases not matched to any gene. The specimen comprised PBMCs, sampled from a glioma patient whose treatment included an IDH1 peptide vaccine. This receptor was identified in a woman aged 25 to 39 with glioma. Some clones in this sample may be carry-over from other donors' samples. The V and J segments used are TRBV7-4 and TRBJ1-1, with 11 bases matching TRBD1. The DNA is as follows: TGTGCCAGCAGCTTGTTTTCGGGACAGGGGGGGGAGAACACTGAAGCTTTCTTT. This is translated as CASSLFSGQGGENTEAFF.